These T cell receptor beta chains were read from a single sample in a study of OX40 agonist ivuxolimab in advanced cancers. The data were produced by immunoSEQ multiplex PCR, yet TCRdb's version contains in-frame clones alone and is incomplete. This table holds 60,000 to 90,000 clones, less than 90% found once. Source: CD4+ or CD8+ T cells sorted from blood, taken in a trial of the OX40 agonist ivuxolimab. These receptors came from an adult with an advanced solid tumor such as melanoma, head and neck, liver or kidney cancer. Each CDR3 is given with its conserved first and last residue. D genes are given only for firm matches. Size is omitted from some rows. Given values are once, few, many or a class for expanded clones.

clone_size: few
v_call: TRBV7-3
d_call: .
j_call: TRBJ2-6
cdr3_aa: CASSLGFSGANVLTF
cdr3_nt: TGTGCCAGCAGCTTAGGGTTCTCTGGGGCCAACGTCCTGACTTTC

clone_size: .
v_call: TRBV28
d_call: .
j_call: TRBJ1-1
cdr3_aa: CASSLSPPMNTEAFF
cdr3_nt: TGTGCCAGCAGTTTATCCCCCCCCATGAACACTGAAGCTTTCTTT

clone_size: few
v_call: TRBV28
d_call: TRBD1
j_call: TRBJ1-5
cdr3_aa: CASSQTGWGNQPQHF
cdr3_nt: TGTGCCAGCAGCCAGACAGGGTGGGGTAATCAGCCCCAGCATTTT

clone_size: .
v_call: TRBV7-2
d_call: .
j_call: TRBJ1-1
cdr3_aa: CASSLTIANTEAFF
cdr3_nt: TGTGCCAGCAGCTTGACAATAGCAAACACTGAAGCTTTCTTT

clone_size: once
v_call: TRBV10-3
d_call: TRBD1
j_call: TRBJ2-1
cdr3_aa: CAISGDRVNEQFF
cdr3_nt: TGTGCCATCAGTGGGGACAGGGTCAATGAGCAGTTCTTC

clone_size: .
v_call: TRBV5-1
d_call: TRBD2
j_call: TRBJ2-1
cdr3_aa: CASLDQREANNEQFF
cdr3_nt: TGCGCCAGCCTAGATCAGCGGGAGGCGAACAATGAGCAGTTCTTC

clone_size: .
v_call: TRBV6-1
d_call: .
j_call: TRBJ1-3
cdr3_aa: CASSFRGSGNTIYF
cdr3_nt: TGTGCCAGCAGCTTCAGGGGCTCTGGAAACACCATATATTTT

clone_size: .
v_call: TRBV7-2
d_call: .
j_call: TRBJ1-1
cdr3_aa: CASGRTEAFF
cdr3_nt: TGTGCCAGCGGTCGCACTGAAGCTTTCTTT

clone_size: .
v_call: TRBV7-2
d_call: TRBD1
j_call: TRBJ2-2
cdr3_aa: CASSLWGQGADGELFF
cdr3_nt: TGTGCCAGCAGCTTATGGGGGCAGGGGGCCGACGGGGAGCTGTTTTTT

clone_size: .
v_call: TRBV27
d_call: TRBD2
j_call: TRBJ2-2
cdr3_aa: CASSLSGGREAGELFF
cdr3_nt: TGTGCCAGCAGTTTAAGCGGGGGGAGAGAGGCCGGGGAGCTGTTTTTT

clone_size: .
v_call: TRBV19
d_call: .
j_call: TRBJ1-4
cdr3_aa: CASSQGPGEKLFF
cdr3_nt: TGTGCCAGTAGCCAAGGTCCCGGTGAAAAACTGTTTTTT

clone_size: .
v_call: TRBV7-2
d_call: .
j_call: TRBJ2-3
cdr3_aa: CASSLDSGNTDTQYF
cdr3_nt: TGTGCCAGCAGCTTAGATTCGGGGAACACAGATACGCAGTATTTT

clone_size: once
v_call: TRBV29-1
d_call: TRBD2
j_call: TRBJ2-5
cdr3_aa: CSVGPAGGYQETQYF
cdr3_nt: TGCAGCGTCGGACCCGCGGGGGGGTACCAAGAGACCCAGTACTTC

clone_size: many
v_call: TRBV2
d_call: .
j_call: TRBJ1-2
cdr3_aa: CASSPLSSNYGYTF
cdr3_nt: TGTGCCAGCAGTCCTCTTAGCTCTAACTATGGCTACACCTTC

clone_size: once
v_call: TRBV5-8
d_call: TRBD1
j_call: TRBJ1-4
cdr3_aa: CASSWGDRGNEKLFF
cdr3_nt: TGTGCCAGCAGCTGGGGGGACAGGGGCAATGAAAAACTGTTTTTT

clone_size: .
v_call: TRBV9
d_call: TRBD2
j_call: TRBJ2-1
cdr3_aa: CASSPRTSGVPYNEQFF
cdr3_nt: TGTGCCAGCAGCCCAAGGACTAGCGGTGTCCCCTACAATGAGCAGTTCTTC

clone_size: once
v_call: TRBV4-2
d_call: TRBD1
j_call: TRBJ2-5
cdr3_aa: CASSPGTGFQTQYF
cdr3_nt: TGTGCCAGCAGCCCCGGGACAGGGTTTCAGACCCAGTACTTC

clone_size: once
v_call: TRBV18
d_call: .
j_call: TRBJ1-2
cdr3_aa: CASSPSRDAAHTF
cdr3_nt: TGTGCCAGCTCACCAAGCCGGGACGCAGCCCACACCTTC

clone_size: .
v_call: TRBV28
d_call: .
j_call: TRBJ1-1
cdr3_aa: CATLGGGYGNTEAFF
cdr3_nt: TGTGCCACCTTAGGGGGGGGCTATGGGAACACTGAAGCTTTCTTT

clone_size: .
v_call: TRBV14
d_call: TRBD1
j_call: TRBJ1-1
cdr3_aa: CASSSRQGSNTEAFF
cdr3_nt: TGTGCCAGCAGCTCCCGACAGGGTTCAAACACTGAAGCTTTCTTT

clone_size: .
v_call: TRBV5-5
d_call: .
j_call: TRBJ1-1
cdr3_aa: CASSLEWQNTEAFF
cdr3_nt: TGTGCCAGCAGCTTGGAATGGCAGAACACTGAAGCTTTCTTT

clone_size: .
v_call: TRBV5-8
d_call: .
j_call: TRBJ1-6
cdr3_aa: CASSFEYSPLHF
cdr3_nt: TGTGCCAGCAGCTTTGAGTATTCACCCCTCCACTTT

clone_size: .
v_call: TRBV4-2
d_call: .
j_call: TRBJ2-5
cdr3_aa: CASSQGGSQETQYF
cdr3_nt: TGTGCCAGCAGCCAAGGGGGATCGCAAGAGACCCAGTACTTC

clone_size: .
v_call: TRBV7-9
d_call: TRBD1
j_call: TRBJ2-7
cdr3_aa: CASSFSLSGQGVTEQYF
cdr3_nt: TGTGCCAGCAGCTTTAGTCTTAGTGGGCAGGGGGTGACCGAGCAGTACTTC

clone_size: .
v_call: TRBV4-2
d_call: TRBD2
j_call: TRBJ2-3
cdr3_aa: CASSRTSGTDTQYF
cdr3_nt: TGTGCCAGCAGCCGGACTAGCGGCACAGATACGCAGTATTTT

clone_size: .
v_call: TRBV2
d_call: .
j_call: TRBJ1-5
cdr3_aa: CASRLPTGIHQPQHF
cdr3_nt: TGTGCCAGCAGACTACCAACAGGGATTCATCAGCCCCAGCATTTT

clone_size: .
v_call: TRBV7-6
d_call: .
j_call: TRBJ2-5
cdr3_aa: CASSPSGETQYF
cdr3_nt: TGTGCCAGCAGCCCCAGTGGGGAGACCCAGTACTTC